One T cell receptor beta chain is described in this entry. No antigen is known for it. This entry comes from a study of T cell responses to AZD1222 COVID-19 vaccine. Study-level points and caveats: In a largely white British group with more females than males, clonal diversity was possibly underestimated.

Germline V gene data show CDR1 as MDHEN and CDR2 as SYDVKM. This CDR3 is built from 14 residues. V was shortened by 10 bases and J by 0 bases, with 15 bases between the two germline ends. Only in-frame clones appear in the TCRdb table, and some are missing; sequencing was by immunoSEQ multiplex PCR. The sample has about 140,000 clones; the top ten hold around 2.4%. This TCR came from an adult in good health. Sequenced: peripheral blood. This sequence joins TRBV28 and TRBJ1-2; D is undetermined. The CDR3 loop reads CATQVGRPNYGYTF. For the CDR3, the DNA is TGTGCCACCCAAGTAGGCCGGCCTAACTATGGCTACACCTTC.